This TCR beta chain was identified in a study of PD-1 blockade in classical Hodgkin lymphoma. TCRdb's table, derived via immunoSEQ multiplex PCR, lists solely in-frame clones and lacks some. The repertoire holds 9,500 or so clones, with 70% to 85% as singletons. As to time point: cycle 4 day 1 (C4D1), after around six weeks of nivolumab. Autologous stem cell transplantation was followed by relapse in every patient, and brentuximab vedotin exposure varied. Overall study findings and caveats: Whereas CD4+ TCR diversity had risen significantly by C4D1, CD8+ TCR diversity had not. Lower baseline TCR diversity marked trial partial responders and progressors.

The CDR3 covers 15 residues. The J segment lost 0 bases and the V segment lost 4 bases, leaving 4 bases of the junction unmatched. Germline-derived CDR1 and CDR2 are SNHLY and FYNNEI. Regarding this clone: Its antigen is undetermined.

This chain connects TRBV2 to TRBJ2-3; 7 bases are a match to TRBD2. The material was peripheral blood mononuclear cells (PBMCs), obtained before the fourth cycle of nivolumab. The sequence came from a human donor with classical Hodgkin lymphoma. CDR3 sequence reads: CASSGQRGSTDTQYF. In DNA form, the CDR3 reads TGTGCCAGCAGTGGGCAGCGGGGAAGCACAGATACGCAGTATTTT.